This entry lists 12 T cell receptor beta chains sequenced from one sample in a study of vaccination and CD4 T cells after COVID-19. TCRdb ran MiXCR on the PCR reads and lists one entry per CDR3 protein. The table shows roughly 19,000 distinct CDR3 sequences, with 60% occurring only once. Material: CD4+ T cells from blood, obtained after SARS-CoV-2 vaccination. These receptors all stem from a human donor who had recovered from COVID-19.

This clonotype was detected a few times. The V gene is TRBV27, the J gene TRBJ2-3; TRBD2 might be the D (6 bases). The CDR3 totals 13 residues. Germline V CDR1 and CDR2: MNHEY, SMNVEV (reference sequence). V shed 11 bases and J shed 0 bases, with 12 bases lying between them. The CDR3, as DNA: TGTGCCTCTCGCGGGGTTAGCACAGATACGCAGTATTTT. Amino acid sequence: CASRGVSTDTQYF.

The rearrangement uses TRBV20-1 and TRBJ2-1; 8 positions agree with TRBD2. V lost 0 bases and J lost 0; bases outside the gene matches: 10. CDR1 and CDR2 (germline): DFQATT, SNEGSKA (reference sequence). The CDR3 extends over 18 amino acids. The CDR3 loop is CSARDSASGSSSYNEQFF. The CDR3, as DNA: TGCAGTGCTAGAGACAGTGCTAGCGGGTCGAGCTCCTACAATGAGCAGTTCTTC.

The rearrangement joins TRBV6-1 to TRBJ1-5; D is undetermined. The CDR3 has 13 amino acids. Trimming shortened V by 6 bases and J by 1 base, and 7 bases separated the two germline ends. Germline V gene data show CDR1 as MNHNS and CDR2 as SASEGT. CDR3 in amino acids: CASRLTSNQPQHF. The CDR3 DNA sequence: TGTGCCAGCAGACTCACGAGCAATCAGCCCCAGCATTTT.

The sample holds one count of this clonotype. The CDR3 sequence is CASRWANYGYTF. CDR3 DNA: TGTGCCAGCAGGTGGGCGAACTATGGCTACACCTTC. The rearrangement uses TRBV28 and TRBJ1-2; D gene ambiguous. Trimming removed 6 bases from V and 2 bases from J, with 7 bases in between. The CDR3 totals 12 residues. Germline-derived CDR1 and CDR2 are MDHEN and SYDVKM.

The table lists this clonotype with a few counts. The J gene is TRBJ2-5, the V gene TRBV14; D perhaps matches TRBD1 (6 bases). The CDR3 runs 16 residues. CDR1 SGHDN and CDR2 FVKESK come from the germline V gene. The V end was cut by 1 base, the J end by 5 bases, with 17 bases between. The CDR3 coding sequence is TGTGCCAGCAGCCAAGGTGTGGACAGTCTGAGGGAGACCCAGTACTTC. Translating it yields CASSQGVDSLRETQYF.

The chain links TRBV19 to TRBJ2-1; the D gene could be TRBD1 or TRBD2 (5 bases each). Germline loops: CDR1 LNHDA, CDR2 SQIVND (reference sequence). The V gene lost 4 bases and the J gene lost 10 bases, with 14 bases spanning the gap. CDR3 length equals 13 residues. CDR3 DNA: TGTGCCAGTAGTAACCCGGGACGCAGGGAGCAGTTCTTC. It encodes CASSNPGRREQFF.

The CDR3 nucleotides are TGTGCCAGCAGTGAACGGATCTCGAACACTGAAGCTTTCTTT. Translation: CASSERISNTEAFF. The chain couples TRBV25-1 to TRBJ1-1; D gene ambiguous. From germline, CDR1 is MGHDK and CDR2 SYGVNS. This CDR3 is built from 14 residues. V lost 2 bases to trimming and J lost 1 base, with 8 bases between them. Filled out from reference TRBV25-1 and TRBJ1-1, the complete variable domain reads EADIYQTPRYLVIGTGKKITLECSQTMGHDKMYWYQQDPGMELHLIHYSYGVNSTEKGDLSSESTVSRIRTEHFPLTLESARPSHTSQYLCASSERISNTEAFFGQGTRLTVV.

The chain joins TRBV7-2 to TRBJ2-7; D remains ambiguous. V was cut by 3 bases and J by 11 bases, with 17 bases left in between. Germline CDR1 reads SGHTA; CDR2 reads FQGNSA. The CDR3 length is 13 residues. CDR3 coding DNA: TGTGCCAGCAGCTTCGAATCCGTCTCCGAAAAGTACTTC. Amino acid sequence: CASSFESVSEKYF.

V is TRBV4-1 and J is TRBJ2-5, with 16 nucleotides matching TRBD2. The CDR3 loop spans 20 amino acids. After removal of 4 bases from V and 4 bases from J, the junction contained 15 bases not matched to a gene. Per the germline V gene, CDR1 is MGHRA and CDR2 is YSYEKL. The CDR3 spells CASSPMGLAGGPVMVETQYF. The DNA of the CDR3 is TGCGCCAGCAGCCCGATGGGACTAGCGGGAGGGCCCGTTATGGTAGAGACCCAGTACTTC.

The V call is TRBV20-1, the J call TRBJ2-1; 12 bases map to TRBD2. The CDR3 runs to 15 residues. Looked up from germline, CDR1 is DFQATT and CDR2 is SNEGSKA (reference sequence). Germline trimming cut 5 bases from V and 3 bases from J; bases unmatched to any gene: 5. The CDR3 nucleotides are TGCAGTGCTTCCAGACTAGCGGGAGTCTACAATGAGCAGTTCTTC. Amino acids: CSASRLAGVYNEQFF.

The rearrangement joins TRBV7-6 to TRBJ2-3, with 7 positions matching TRBD1. V trimming: 4 bases; J trimming: 3 bases; junction bases outside the gene matches: 7. The CDR3 contains 15 residues. CDR1 is SGHVS, CDR2 FNYEAQ, per germline. This CDR3 reads CASSSATGRTDTQYF. The DNA of the CDR3 is TGTGCCAGCAGCTCAGCGACAGGGAGAACAGATACGCAGTATTTT.

The count of this clonotype is one. The gene calls are TRBV2 and TRBJ1-5; possible D gene TRBD1, 6 bases. Deletions cut 4 bases from V and 9 bases from J, with 13 bases between. The V gene's germline CDR1 is SNHLY and CDR2 FYNNEI. The CDR3 spans 13 residues. The CDR3 spells CASSAGGAGPQHF. Here the CDR3 DNA reads TGTGCCAGCAGTGCGGGGGGCGCGGGGCCCCAGCATTTT.